The clone carrying this TCR beta chain was recorded many times. Its antigen is not identified. The source of the sample is a study of blood T cells in healthy people across ages. General study points: Compared with aged donors, long-lived donors showed fewer expanded clones, suggesting selection. It was found that TCR beta diversity correlated strongly with the percentage of naive T cells.

Germline CDR1 is MNHEY and CDR2 is SVGAGI. V lost 4 bases, J lost 2 bases, and 5 bases stayed unmatched. CDR3 length equals 16 residues. Total RNA extraction produced at least 5.5 micrograms (per sample) for the study. A J-beta primer mix and a sample-barcoded 5' primer were used in a second PCR of about 7 to 12 cycles. A tag from a template-switch adaptor with 12 random nucleotides marked each cDNA molecule. TCRdb reanalysed the 5' RACE reads using MiXCR and keeps one entry per CDR3 protein. Of over 1,500,000 distinct CDR3 sequences listed, about two fifths are singletons. The chain carries TRBV6-5 and TRBJ2-1; 10 bases match TRBD1. This TCR was sampled from a human donor in good health. Sample: blood. CDR3 in DNA: TGTGCCAGCAGTTCCCCGGGACAGGGGACCTACAATGAGCAGTTCTTC. Protein product: CASSSPGQGTYNEQFF.